The entry below gives a single TCR beta chain sequence along with its context. Its cognate antigen is unknown. Time point meaning: peripheral blood 6 weeks after treatment start. This CDR3 region has 20 residues. J lost 0 bases, V lost 0 bases, and 17 bases had no gene match. CDR1 SGHRS and CDR2 YFSETQ come from the germline V gene. This entry belongs to a study of PD-L1 blockade in urothelial cancer. The wider study: The patients' atezolizumab therapy, 1,200 mg intravenously every 3 weeks, started around 2014. Prior regimens of chemotherapy numbered 0 to 3 per patient. General study results and limits: Blood clones associated with the tumor expanded more at 3 weeks in durable-benefit patients.

Libraries were prepared by immunoSEQ multiplex PCR; TCRdb keeps only in-frame clonotypes and omits some of them. The repertoire includes 80,000 to 95,000 clones, over 80% of them detected once, and roughly 8% sits in the top ten. The chain employs TRBV5-1 and TRBJ2-7, with 8 bases fitting TRBD2. Sequenced material: PBMCs, taken around atezolizumab (anti-PD-L1) treatment. The TCR originated in a man between 65 and 80 years old with urothelial cancer. The CDR3 nucleotides are TGCGCCAGCAGCTTGGCGGGGGGGGGCGACAGACACTCCCCCTCCTACGAGCAGTACTTC. It is translated as CASSLAGGGDRHSPSYEQYF.